The clone carrying this T cell receptor (beta chain) occurred a few times. What it binds is not known. This entry is derived from a study of T-cell reconstitution after alpha-beta-depleted transplantation in children. Overall study findings and caveats: Most T-cell counts and diversity one year after the transplant came from T cells that were newly produced.

CDR3 length equals 17 residues. Germline values: CDR1 SGDLS, CDR2 YYNGEE. V dropped 4 bases and J dropped 2 bases, with 20 bases sitting between them. Using unique molecular identifiers, the investigators prepared the TCRbeta library. TCRdb re-analysed the PCR reads in MiXCR, keeping a single row per CDR3 protein. The sample records fewer than 350,000 distinct CDR3 sequences, almost 8% being singletons. The gene calls are TRBV9 and TRBJ2-3; the D gene could be TRBD1 or TRBD2 (6 bases each). This receptor was taken from a female patient between 2 and 15 years old who had a stem cell transplant for Fanconi anemia, so the T cells may come from the graft donor. The starting material was peripheral blood, obtained 360 days after TCRalphabeta/CD19-depleted stem cell transplant. CDR3 in amino acids: CASSPGGKYTFTDTQYF. DNA of the CDR3: TGTGCCAGCAGCCCCGGGGGCAAATATACTTTCACAGATACGCAGTATTTT.